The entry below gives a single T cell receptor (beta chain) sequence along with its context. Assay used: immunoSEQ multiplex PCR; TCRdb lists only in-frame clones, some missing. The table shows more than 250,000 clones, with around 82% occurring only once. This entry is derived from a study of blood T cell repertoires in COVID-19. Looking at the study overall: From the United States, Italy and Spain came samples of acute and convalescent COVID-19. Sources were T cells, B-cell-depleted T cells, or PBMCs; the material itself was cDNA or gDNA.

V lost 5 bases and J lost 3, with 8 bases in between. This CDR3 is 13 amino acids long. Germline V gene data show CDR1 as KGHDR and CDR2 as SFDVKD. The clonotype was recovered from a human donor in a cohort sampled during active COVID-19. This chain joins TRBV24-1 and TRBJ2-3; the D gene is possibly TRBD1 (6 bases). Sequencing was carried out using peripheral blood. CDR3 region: CATSGTVTDTQYF. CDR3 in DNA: TGTGCCACCAGTGGGACAGTAACAGATACGCAGTATTTT.